This TCR beta chain was sequenced for a study of blood T cell repertoires in COVID-19. As for the study in general: COVID-19 samples from acute and convalescent phases originated in the United States, Italy and Spain. PBMCs, B-cell-depleted T cells, or T cells were the source of the cDNA or gDNA that made up the material.

As processed by the authors: Estimates of nucleated cell counts were drawn from the amplification of reference gene primers. Repertoires were generated with immunoSEQ multiplex PCR, while TCRdb's copy carries only in-frame clones and drops some. Clone size and V and J calls were adopted from that table, with D and trimming inferred from the DNA. The data hold under 300,000 clones, with roughly 84% observed a single time. Germline CDR1 reads SGHRS; CDR2 reads YFSETQ. The CDR3 contains 13 residues. Trimming cost V 5 bases and J 7 bases, with 10 bases left between them. The chain joins TRBV5-1 to TRBJ1-6; D gene unclear. The source is a woman aged 35 to 49 with active or convalescent COVID-19. Source material: peripheral blood. CDR3 loop: CASSREANSPLHF. The CDR3 DNA sequence: TGCGCCAGCAGTCGGGAGGCGAATTCACCCCTCCACTTT.